This TCR beta chain was sequenced during a study of identical twins. V shed 2 bases and J 8 bases; nucleotides not matched to a gene: 11. Per germline, CDR1 DFQATT and CDR2 SNEGSKA (reference sequence). The CDR3 length is 16 residues. This clonotype has a handful of counts. The antigen remains unidentified. Study results and caveats: Abundant beta clonotypes from cord blood had fewer insertions, unlike memory repertoires, which showed none. In beta out-of-frame sequences, the excess sharing between twins was weaker.

A template switching step contributed a universal primer site, while unique molecular identifiers were present in the cDNA. Each CDR3 protein gets one entry after TCRdb re-called the 5' RACE reads with MiXCR. In the table there are a few hundred thousand distinct CDR3 sequences, roughly an eighth of which are singletons. The same data also went into a second study, on yellow fever vaccine responses in identical twins.

Input material: CD4+ T cells sorted from blood. The chain uses TRBV20-1 and TRBJ1-6; TRBD1 matches at 8 bases. The clonotype comes from a woman younger than 35 in good health. The CDR3 coding sequence is TGCAGTGCTAGACAAATGGACAGGGCTTCACATTCACCCCTCCACTTT. Translating it yields CSARQMDRASHSPLHF.